Below, 24 T cell receptor beta chains from the same sample are listed, as sequenced in a study of CD8+CD57+ T cells in acquired aplastic anemia. Patients chosen for sequencing had CD8+CD57+ cells that had expanded, as shown by flow cytometry. Researchers used genomic DNA as the template to profile TCR beta VDJ and CDR3. TCRdb recomputed calls from the reads with MiXCR, one row per CDR3 protein. The table records 160,000 or so distinct CDR3 sequences, approximately 51% of them present only once. What was sequenced was sorted CD4+, CD8+, or CD8+CD57+ T cells (not recorded which) from PBMCs. The receptors shown here come from a human donor with aplastic anemia.

This clonotype appeared many times. J is TRBJ1-4 and V is TRBV3-1; D not resolved. CDR1 and CDR2 (germline): LGHDT, YNNKEL (reference sequence). The CDR3 has 10 residues. Trimming took off 4 bases at V and 10 bases at J, with 4 bases between the two ends. CDR3 DNA sequence: TGTGCCAGCAGCCCTAGAAAACTGTTTTTT. Its protein product is CASSPRKLFF.

The chain is built from TRBV5-5 and TRBJ1-3; TRBD1 aligns across 7 bases. Germline CDR1 is SGHKS and CDR2 is YYEKEE (reference sequence). The CDR3 runs to 16 residues. The ends lost 0 bases at V and 1 base at J; junction bases unmatched: 4. The CDR3 bases are TGTGCCAGCAGCTTGGGGGGACAGATTTCTGGAAACACCATATATTTT. Its translation: CASSLGGQISGNTIYF.

This clonotype has a count of ten or more. The CDR3 region is CSASTGTSTDTQYF. Written as DNA, the CDR3 is TGCAGTGCTAGTACGGGCACTAGCACAGATACGCAGTATTTT. The chain recombines TRBV20-1 with TRBJ2-3; D gene unclear. The germline CDR1 and CDR2 sequences are DFQATT and SNEGSKA (reference sequence). CDR3 length: 14 amino acids. Deletions cut 3 bases from V and 0 bases from J, with 10 bases between.

This clonotype was seen ten or more times. The chain has TRBV7-9 and TRBJ2-5; TRBD2 matches 12 bases. This CDR3 comprises 16 residues. CDR1 is SEHNR and CDR2 is FQNEAQ in the germline V gene (reference sequence). V lost 4 bases, J lost 5 bases, and 8 bases stayed unmatched. The CDR3 is CASSSTSGRGWETQYF. The CDR3 DNA is TGTGCCAGCAGCTCGACTAGCGGGAGAGGATGGGAGACCCAGTACTTC.

This clonotype appeared many times. The rearrangement joins TRBV2 to TRBJ2-3; 8 nucleotides line up with TRBD1. The CDR3 is made up of 14 amino acids. Germline-derived CDR1 and CDR2 are SNHLY and FYNNEI. With V trimmed by 6 bases and J by 0 bases, 2 bases remained unmatched. CDR3 protein: CASSQGASTDTQYF. CDR3 in DNA: TGTGCCAGCAGCCAGGGGGCCAGCACAGATACGCAGTATTTT.

This clonotype was seen many times. The V and J genes are TRBV12-3 or TRBV12-4 and TRBJ1-5; D might be TRBD1 (5 bases). V was cut by 4 bases and J by 7 bases, with 14 bases left in between. This CDR3 is built from 14 residues. As DNA, the CDR3 is TGTGCCAGCAGTTCTCATCAGGGATCCCAGCCCCAGCATTTT. This translates into CASSSHQGSQPQHF.

The gene calls are TRBV20-1 and TRBJ1-2, with a possible D match to TRBD1 (6 bases). This CDR3 spans 16 amino acids. Germline values: CDR1 DFQATT, CDR2 SNEGSKA (reference sequence). Between the trimmed V and J ends, which lost 5 bases and 6 bases, there was a span of 25 bases. The CDR3 reads CSAPTGTSGRTNGYTF. CDR3 in DNA: TGCAGTGCTCCGACCGGGACATCCGGGCGCACCAATGGCTACACCTTC.

This clonotype has at least ten counts. The chain employs TRBV20-1 and TRBJ2-5; D is possibly TRBD1 (7 bases). Deletions cut 5 bases from V and 2 bases from J, with 15 bases between. From germline, CDR1 is DFQATT and CDR2 SNEGSKA (reference sequence). This CDR3 has 14 amino acids. In DNA, the CDR3 is TGCAGTGCTTATCGGACAGGAGGGCAAGAGACCCAGTACTTC. It translates to CSAYRTGGQETQYF.

The V call is TRBV3-1, the J call TRBJ1-1; D unresolved. The CDR3 is made up of 14 amino acids. Germline CDR1 and CDR2: LGHDT and YNNKEL (reference sequence). The V gene lost 6 bases and the J gene lost 0 bases, with 11 bases spanning the gap. The CDR3, as DNA: TGTGCCAGCAGACCGACGGCTGTGAACACTGAAGCTTTCTTT. Amino acids: CASRPTAVNTEAFF. The whole variable domain, remainder taken from reference TRBV3-1 and TRBJ1-1, is DTAVSQTPKYLVTQMGNDKSIKCEQNLGHDTMYWYKQDSKKFLKIMFSYNNKELIINETVPNRFSPKSPDKAHLNLHINSLELGDSAVYFCASRPTAVNTEAFFGQGTRLTVV.

J is TRBJ2-7 and V is TRBV6-1; D is uncertain. The CDR3 covers 13 residues. The germline gives CDR1 MNHNS, CDR2 SASEGT. CDR3: CASSTGPSHEQYV. CDR3 sequence (DNA): TGTGCCAGCTCAACCGGGCCCTCCCACGAGCAGTACGTC.

Points on this clonotype: This may arise from a read error, as a much more abundant clone is one base away. CDR3 residues: CASSLGIPSGNTIYF. CDR3 nucleotides: TGCGCCAGCAGCTTGGGAATCCCCTCTGGAAACACCATATATTTT. V is TRBV5-1 and J is TRBJ1-3; D gene ambiguous. Germline assignment: CDR1 SGHRS and CDR2 YFSETQ. Trimming stripped 0 bases from V and 0 bases from J, with 7 bases between. The CDR3 consists of 15 residues.

This clonotype was recorded a few times. Its ends do not fully match the called genes, so a read error is possible. The chain has TRBV6-2 or TRBV6-3 and TRBJ1-5; a possible D gene is TRBD1 (6 bases). Germline CDR1 reads MNHEY; CDR2 reads SVGEGT. There are 14 residues in the CDR3. The CDR3 is CACSYVDSNQPQHF. DNA of the CDR3: TGTGCCTGCAGTTACGTGGACAGTAATCAGCCCCAGCATTTT.

The rearrangement links TRBV20-1 to TRBJ1-2; D possibly corresponds to TRBD1 (5 bases). CDR3 length equals 12 residues. V was clipped by 3 bases and J by 8 bases, with 13 bases between them. Germline CDR1 DFQATT, CDR2 SNEGSKA (reference sequence). CDR3 nucleotide sequence: TGCAGTGCTAGGGGTGTGGGGGACGGCTACACCTTC. Amino acids: CSARGVGDGYTF.

The gene calls are TRBV29-1 and TRBJ1-3, with D perhaps TRBD1 (5 bases). Germline V gives CDR1 SQVTM, CDR2 ANQGSEA. This CDR3 has 12 amino acids. DNA for the CDR3: TGCAGTGGACGGGGCGGAGGAAACACCATATATTTT. Translated, it gives CSGRGGGNTIYF.

The chain has TRBV18 and TRBJ2-3; D uncertain. This CDR3 contains 14 residues. The V end was cut by 1 base, the J end by 0 bases, with 5 bases between. CDR1 and CDR2 from the germline V gene are KGHSH and LQKENI. The CDR3, as DNA: TGTGCCAGCTCACCACTGATAAGCACAGATACGCAGTATTTT. It translates to CASSPLISTDTQYF.

The chain couples TRBV6-1 to TRBJ1-6; the D is unclear. The V gene's germline CDR1 is MNHNS and CDR2 SASEGT. V was cut by 5 bases and J by 2 bases, with 16 bases left in between. This CDR3 has 17 residues. CDR3 DNA sequence: TGTGCCAGCAGTCGTTCGAGAGGGCAGGCCTATAATTCACCCCTCCACTTT. It translates to CASSRSRGQAYNSPLHF.

Only a few counts were recorded for this clonotype. The rearrangement links TRBV5-1 to TRBJ2-1, with 8 bases that match TRBD1. From germline, CDR1 is SGHRS and CDR2 YFSETQ. V dropped 2 bases and J dropped 7; count of bases not matched to a gene: 5. CDR3 size: 14 residues. The CDR3 loop is CASSFRGQGNEQFF. The CDR3 DNA follows: TGCGCCAGCAGCTTCAGGGGGCAAGGGAATGAGCAGTTCTTC.

There are many counts of this clonotype. The V call is TRBV20-1, the J call TRBJ2-3; 8 bases align to TRBD2. Germline CDR1 reads DFQATT; CDR2 reads SNEGSKA (reference sequence). The length of the CDR3 is 16 residues. The V segment lost 0 bases and the J segment 5 bases; nucleotides outside the gene matches: 10. In nucleotides, the CDR3 is TGCAGTGCTAGAGATATGGTAGCGGGGACGGGAGATACGCAGTATTTT. It translates to CSARDMVAGTGDTQYF.

The chain combines TRBV29-1 with TRBJ2-7, with 9 bases lining up with TRBD1. The V and J ends lost 4 bases and 4 bases, in that order; junction bases with no gene match: 11. The CDR3 has 15 amino acids. CDR1 and CDR2 from the germline V gene are SQVTM and ANQGSEA. This CDR3 reads CSVAPQGTGLYEQYF. The CDR3 coding sequence is TGCAGCGTTGCCCCTCAAGGGACAGGGCTTTACGAGCAGTACTTC.

In this sample, this clonotype turned up many times. This chain links TRBV7-9 with TRBJ2-5; either TRBD1 or TRBD2 may fit D (5 bases each). The V end lost 1 base, the J end lost 2 bases, and 11 bases lay between the germline ends. This CDR3 comprises 15 residues. CDR1 and CDR2 from the germline V gene are SEHNR and FQNEAQ (reference sequence). CDR3 residues: CASSLGGKAQETQYF. DNA of the CDR3: TGTGCCAGCAGCTTAGGGGGGAAAGCTCAAGAGACCCAGTACTTC.

This clonotype was counted ten times or more. The chain's CDR3 is CASSLVLPTEAFF. CDR3 DNA sequence: TGTGCCAGCAGCTTAGTTCTTCCCACTGAAGCTTTCTTT. The V and J genes are TRBV7-2 and TRBJ1-1; D remains unclear. Germline-derived CDR1 and CDR2 are SGHTA and FQGNSA. The CDR3 contains 13 residues. Trimming took off 1 base at V and 4 bases at J, with 7 bases between the two ends.

The chain employs TRBV2 and TRBJ2-5; possible D gene TRBD1, 6 bases. The CDR3 length is 13 residues. CDR1 and CDR2 from the germline V gene are SNHLY and FYNNEI. Trimming pared 6 bases from V and 5 bases from J, leaving 13 bases between. The chain's CDR3 is CASSPAGAETQYF. The CDR3 DNA is TGTGCCAGCAGCCCCGCAGGGGCCGAGACCCAGTACTTC.

This clonotype was detected only a few times. In DNA, the CDR3 is TGTGCCAGCAGTTTAGCTCCAGGTGGCTACGAGCAGTACTTC. It yields the protein CASSLAPGGYEQYF. The chain carries TRBV6-5 and TRBJ2-7, with unresolved D. The germline V gene has CDR1 MNHEY and CDR2 SVGAGI. The CDR3 spans 14 residues. Trimming left V 4 bases short and J 3 bases short, with 13 bases between.

This clonotype was seen at least ten times. The chain carries TRBV6-5 and TRBJ1-1; unclear D gene. Per germline, CDR1 MNHEY and CDR2 SVGAGI. This CDR3 has 14 amino acids. Trimming removed 2 bases from V and 1 base from J, with 8 bases in between. In nucleotides, the CDR3 is TGTGCCAGCAGTTACAGGGTTGGGAACACTGAAGCTTTCTTT. Translating gives CASSYRVGNTEAFF.